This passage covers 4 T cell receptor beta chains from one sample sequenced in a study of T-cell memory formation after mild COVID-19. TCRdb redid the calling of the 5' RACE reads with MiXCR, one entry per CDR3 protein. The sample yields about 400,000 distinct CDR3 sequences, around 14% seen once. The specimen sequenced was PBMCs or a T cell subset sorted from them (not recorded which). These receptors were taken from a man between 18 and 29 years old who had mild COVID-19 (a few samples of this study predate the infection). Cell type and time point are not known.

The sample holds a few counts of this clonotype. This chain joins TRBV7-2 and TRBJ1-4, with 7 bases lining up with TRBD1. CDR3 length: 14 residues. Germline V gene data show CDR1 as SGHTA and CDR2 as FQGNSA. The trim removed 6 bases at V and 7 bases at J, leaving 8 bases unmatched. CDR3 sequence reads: CASRLQGSGEKLFF. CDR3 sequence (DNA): TGTGCCAGCAGGTTACAGGGGAGCGGTGAAAAACTGTTTTTT. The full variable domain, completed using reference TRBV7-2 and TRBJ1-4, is GAGVSQSPSNKVTEKGKDVELRCDPISGHTALYWYRQSLGQGLEFLIYFQGNSAPDKSGLPSDRFSAERTGGSVSTLTIQRTQQEDSAVYLCASRLQGSGEKLFFGSGTQLSVL.

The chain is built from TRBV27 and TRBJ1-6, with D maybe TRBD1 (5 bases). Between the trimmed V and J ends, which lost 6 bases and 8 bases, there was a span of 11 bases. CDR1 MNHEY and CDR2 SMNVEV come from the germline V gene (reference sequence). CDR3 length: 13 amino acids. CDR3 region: CASRSGTDSPLHF. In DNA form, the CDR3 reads TGTGCCAGCAGGTCAGGGACGGATTCACCCCTCCACTTT.

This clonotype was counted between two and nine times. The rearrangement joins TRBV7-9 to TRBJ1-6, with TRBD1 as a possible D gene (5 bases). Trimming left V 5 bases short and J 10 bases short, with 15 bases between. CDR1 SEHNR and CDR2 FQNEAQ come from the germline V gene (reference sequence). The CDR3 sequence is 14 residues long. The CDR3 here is CASSPGTDGSPLHF. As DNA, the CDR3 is TGTGCCAGCAGCCCCGGGACCGACGGCTCACCCCTCCACTTT. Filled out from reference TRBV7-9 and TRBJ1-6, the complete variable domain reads DTGVSQNPRHKITKRGQNVTFRCDPISEHNRLYWYRQTLGQGPEFLTYFQNEAQLEKSRLLSDRFSAERPKGSFSTLEIQRTEQGDSAMYLCASSPGTDGSPLHFGNGTRLTVT.

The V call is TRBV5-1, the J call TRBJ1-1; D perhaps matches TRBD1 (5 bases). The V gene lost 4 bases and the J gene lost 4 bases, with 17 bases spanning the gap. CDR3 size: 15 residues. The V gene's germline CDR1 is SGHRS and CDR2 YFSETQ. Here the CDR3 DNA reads TGCGCCAGCAGCGAATACCAGGGTGTGGGCACTGAAGCTTTCTTT. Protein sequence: CASSEYQGVGTEAFF.